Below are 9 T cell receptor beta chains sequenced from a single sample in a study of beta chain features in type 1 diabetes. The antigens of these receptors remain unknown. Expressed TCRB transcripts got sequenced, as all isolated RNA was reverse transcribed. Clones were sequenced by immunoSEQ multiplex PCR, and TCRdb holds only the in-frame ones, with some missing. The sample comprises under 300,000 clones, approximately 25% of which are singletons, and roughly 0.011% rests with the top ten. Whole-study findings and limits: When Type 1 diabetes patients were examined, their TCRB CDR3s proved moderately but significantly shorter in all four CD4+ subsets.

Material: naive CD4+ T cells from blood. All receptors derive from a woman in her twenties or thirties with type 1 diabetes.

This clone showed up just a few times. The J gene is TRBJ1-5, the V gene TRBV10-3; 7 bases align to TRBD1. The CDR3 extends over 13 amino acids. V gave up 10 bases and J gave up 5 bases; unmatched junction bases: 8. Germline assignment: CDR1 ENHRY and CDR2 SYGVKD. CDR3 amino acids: CASGTEQDQPQHF. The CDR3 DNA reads TGTGCCAGCGGGACAGAGCAAGATCAGCCCCAGCATTTT.

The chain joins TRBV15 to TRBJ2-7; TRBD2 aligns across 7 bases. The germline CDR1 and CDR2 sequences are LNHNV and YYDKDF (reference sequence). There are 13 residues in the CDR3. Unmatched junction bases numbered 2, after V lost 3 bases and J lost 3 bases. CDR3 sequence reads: CATSRVAGYEQYF. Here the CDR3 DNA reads TGTGCCACCAGCAGGGTAGCGGGCTACGAGCAGTACTTC.

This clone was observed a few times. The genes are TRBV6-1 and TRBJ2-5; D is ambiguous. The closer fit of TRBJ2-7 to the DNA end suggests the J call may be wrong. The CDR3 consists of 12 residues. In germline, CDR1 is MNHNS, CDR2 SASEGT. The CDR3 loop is CASSETYYEQYF. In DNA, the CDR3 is TGTGCCAGCAGTGAAACTTACTACGAGCAGTACTTC.

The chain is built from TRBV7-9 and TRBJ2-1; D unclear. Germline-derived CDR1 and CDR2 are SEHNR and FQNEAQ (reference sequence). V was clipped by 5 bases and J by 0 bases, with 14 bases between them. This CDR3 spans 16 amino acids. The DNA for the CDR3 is TGTGCCAGCAGCCTCGACTCTACGAGCTCCTACAATGAGCAGTTCTTC. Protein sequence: CASSLDSTSSYNEQFF.

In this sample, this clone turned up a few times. The CDR3 bases are TGTGCCAGCAGCACGCTGAAGCGGGCCTACACCGGGGAGCTGTTTTTT. Amino acid sequence: CASSTLKRAYTGELFF. The gene calls are TRBV9 and TRBJ2-2, with D perhaps matching TRBD2 (6 bases). Trimming shortened V by 4 bases and J by 3 bases, and 16 bases separated the two germline ends. CDR3 size: 16 residues. Germline assignment: CDR1 SGDLS and CDR2 YYNGEE.

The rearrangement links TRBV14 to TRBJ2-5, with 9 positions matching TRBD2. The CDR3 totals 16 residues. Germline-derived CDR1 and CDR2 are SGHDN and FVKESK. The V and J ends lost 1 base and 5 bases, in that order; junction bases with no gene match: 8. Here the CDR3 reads CASSQGVGLASETQYF. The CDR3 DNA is TGTGCCAGCAGCCAAGGGGTAGGACTAGCGTCGGAGACCCAGTACTTC.

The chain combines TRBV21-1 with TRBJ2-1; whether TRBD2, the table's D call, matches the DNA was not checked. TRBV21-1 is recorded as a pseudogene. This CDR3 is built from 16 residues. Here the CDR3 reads CASSNRTPHRGNEQFF. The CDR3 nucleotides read TGTGCCAGCAGCAACAGGACACCCCACCGGGGGAATGAGCAGTTCTTC.

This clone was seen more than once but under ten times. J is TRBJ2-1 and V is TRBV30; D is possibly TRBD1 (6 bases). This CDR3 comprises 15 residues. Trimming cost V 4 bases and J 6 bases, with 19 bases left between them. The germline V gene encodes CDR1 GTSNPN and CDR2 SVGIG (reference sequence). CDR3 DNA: TGTGCCTGGACTCAGGAGGTGGCAGGGGTCAATGAGCAGTTCTTC. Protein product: CAWTQEVAGVNEQFF.

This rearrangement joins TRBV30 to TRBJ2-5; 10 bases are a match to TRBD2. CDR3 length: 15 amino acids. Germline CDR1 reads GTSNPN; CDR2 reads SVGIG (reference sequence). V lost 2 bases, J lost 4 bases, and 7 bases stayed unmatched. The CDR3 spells CAWSSRTSGRETQYF. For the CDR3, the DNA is TGTGCCTGGAGTTCCCGGACTAGCGGTCGAGAGACCCAGTACTTC.